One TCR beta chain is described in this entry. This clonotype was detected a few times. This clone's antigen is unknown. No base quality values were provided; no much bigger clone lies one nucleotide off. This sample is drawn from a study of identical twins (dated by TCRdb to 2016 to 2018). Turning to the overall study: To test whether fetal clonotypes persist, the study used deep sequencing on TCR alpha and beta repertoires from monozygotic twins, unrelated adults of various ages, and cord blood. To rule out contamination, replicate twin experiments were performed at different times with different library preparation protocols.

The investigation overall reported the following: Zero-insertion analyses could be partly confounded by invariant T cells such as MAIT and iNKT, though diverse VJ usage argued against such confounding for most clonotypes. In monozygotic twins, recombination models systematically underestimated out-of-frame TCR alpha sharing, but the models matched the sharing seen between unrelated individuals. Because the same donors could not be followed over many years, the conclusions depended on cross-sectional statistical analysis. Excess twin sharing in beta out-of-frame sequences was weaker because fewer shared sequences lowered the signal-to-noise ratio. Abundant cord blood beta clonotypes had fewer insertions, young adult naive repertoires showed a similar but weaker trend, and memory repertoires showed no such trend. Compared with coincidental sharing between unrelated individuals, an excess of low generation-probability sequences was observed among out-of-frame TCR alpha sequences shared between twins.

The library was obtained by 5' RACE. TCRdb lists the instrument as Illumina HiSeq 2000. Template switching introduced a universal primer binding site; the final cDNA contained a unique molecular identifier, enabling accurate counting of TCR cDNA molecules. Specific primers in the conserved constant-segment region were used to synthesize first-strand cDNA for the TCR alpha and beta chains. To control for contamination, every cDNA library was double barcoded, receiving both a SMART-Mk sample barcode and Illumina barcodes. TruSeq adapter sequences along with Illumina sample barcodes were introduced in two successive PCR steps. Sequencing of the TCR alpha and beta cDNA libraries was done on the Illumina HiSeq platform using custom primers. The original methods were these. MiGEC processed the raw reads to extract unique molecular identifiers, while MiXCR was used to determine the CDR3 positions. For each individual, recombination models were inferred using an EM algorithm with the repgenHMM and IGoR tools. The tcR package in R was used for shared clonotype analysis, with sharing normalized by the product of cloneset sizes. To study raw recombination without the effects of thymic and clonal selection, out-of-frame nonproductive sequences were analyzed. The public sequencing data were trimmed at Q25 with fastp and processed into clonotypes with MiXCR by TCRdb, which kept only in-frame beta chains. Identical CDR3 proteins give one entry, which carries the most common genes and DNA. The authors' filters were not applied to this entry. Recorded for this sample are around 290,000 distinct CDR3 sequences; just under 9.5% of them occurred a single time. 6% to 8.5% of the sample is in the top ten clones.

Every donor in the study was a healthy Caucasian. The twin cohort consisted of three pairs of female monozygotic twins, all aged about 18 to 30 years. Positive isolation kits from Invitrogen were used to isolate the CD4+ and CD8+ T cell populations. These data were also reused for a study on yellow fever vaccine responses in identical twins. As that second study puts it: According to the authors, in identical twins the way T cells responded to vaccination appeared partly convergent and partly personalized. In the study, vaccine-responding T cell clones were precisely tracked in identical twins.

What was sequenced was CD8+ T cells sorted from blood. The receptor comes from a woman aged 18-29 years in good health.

The DNA sequence is TGTGCCAGCAGCTTAGGGGCGCGCACTGAAGCTTTCTTT. Translated, it gives CASSLGARTEAFF. Here the chain combines TRBV11-2 and TRBJ1-1, with no confidently assigned D gene. Inclusive of the bounding cysteine and phenylalanine, the CDR3 is 13 residues long. Here the CDR3 DNA is all that survives: 39 bases in frame from base 1. The junction shows trimming of 1 base on V and 4 bases on J, plus 7 bases between the germline ends. Sequences SGHAT (CDR1) and FQNNGV (CDR2) are obtained from the germline V gene.